The TCR beta chain described here comes from a study of T cell responses to AZD1222 COVID-19 vaccine. This CDR3 has 13 residues. CDR1 and CDR2 from the germline V gene are MRHNA and SNTAGT. The V gene lost 6 bases and the J gene lost 1 base, with 9 bases spanning the gap. Profiled with immunoSEQ multiplex PCR; TCRdb holds only in-frame clones, not every one. The sample comprises 170,000 or so clones, approximately 90% of which are singletons, and approximately 2.8% rests with the top ten. Here the sequenced sample was peripheral blood, taken on day 0 of AZD1222 vaccination. The V call is TRBV6-4, the J call TRBJ1-1; D ambiguous. This receptor was identified in an adult in good health. CDR3 nucleotide sequence: TGTGCCAGCAGGGAGGACGGGAACACTGAAGCTTTCTTT. Translated: CASREDGNTEAFF.